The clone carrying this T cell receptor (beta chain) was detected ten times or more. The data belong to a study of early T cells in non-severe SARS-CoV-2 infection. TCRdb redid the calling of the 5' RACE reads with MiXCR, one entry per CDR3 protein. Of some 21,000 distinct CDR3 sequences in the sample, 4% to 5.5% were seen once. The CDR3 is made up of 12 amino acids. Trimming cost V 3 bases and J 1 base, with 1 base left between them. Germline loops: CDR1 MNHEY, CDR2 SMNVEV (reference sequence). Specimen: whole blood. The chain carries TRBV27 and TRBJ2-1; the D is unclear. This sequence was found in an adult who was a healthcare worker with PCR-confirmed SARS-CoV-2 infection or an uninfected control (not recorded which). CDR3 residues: CASSLSYNEQFF. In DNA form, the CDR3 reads TGTGCCAGCAGTTTGTCCTACAATGAGCAGTTCTTC.